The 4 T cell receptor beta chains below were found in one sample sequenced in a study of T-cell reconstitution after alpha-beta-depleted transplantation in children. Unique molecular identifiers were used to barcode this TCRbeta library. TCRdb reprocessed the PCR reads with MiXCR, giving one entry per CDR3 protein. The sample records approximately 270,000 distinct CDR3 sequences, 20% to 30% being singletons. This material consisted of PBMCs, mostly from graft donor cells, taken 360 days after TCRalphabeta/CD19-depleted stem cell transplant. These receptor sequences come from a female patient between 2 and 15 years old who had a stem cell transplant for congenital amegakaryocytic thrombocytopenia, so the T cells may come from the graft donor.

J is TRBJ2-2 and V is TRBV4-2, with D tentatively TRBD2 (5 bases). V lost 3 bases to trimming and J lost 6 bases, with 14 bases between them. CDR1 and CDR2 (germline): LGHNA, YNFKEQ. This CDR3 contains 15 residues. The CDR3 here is CASSQDFRGAGELFF. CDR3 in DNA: TGTGCCAGCAGCCAGGACTTCCGGGGAGCCGGGGAGCTGTTTTTT.

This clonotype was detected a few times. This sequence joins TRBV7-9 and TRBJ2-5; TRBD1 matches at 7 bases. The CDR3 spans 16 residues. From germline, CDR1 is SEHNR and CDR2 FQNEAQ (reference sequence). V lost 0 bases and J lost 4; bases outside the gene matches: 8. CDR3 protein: CASSLADRAAGETQYF. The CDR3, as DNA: TGTGCCAGCAGCTTAGCAGACAGGGCGGCGGGAGAGACCCAGTACTTC.

CDR3 in DNA: TGCGCCAGCAGCCAAGATCGCCGGGACTTACTGGTAGATACGCAGTATTTT. This sequence encodes CASSQDRRDLLVDTQYF. The chain links TRBV4-1 to TRBJ2-3; D perhaps matches TRBD2 (6 bases). This CDR3 has 17 residues. V was trimmed by 0 bases and J by 5 bases, leaving 18 bases between them. Per germline, CDR1 MGHRA and CDR2 YSYEKL.

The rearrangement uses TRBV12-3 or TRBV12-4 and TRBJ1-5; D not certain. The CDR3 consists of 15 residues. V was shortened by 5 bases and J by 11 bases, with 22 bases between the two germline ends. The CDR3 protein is CASSGGEVSSGAQHF. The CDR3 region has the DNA TGTGCCAGCAGTGGCGGGGAGGTATCCAGCGGGGCCCAGCATTTT.